This T cell receptor beta chain was retrieved from a study of OX40 agonist ivuxolimab in advanced cancers. Study details: Three individuals attained partial responses, comprising one hepatocellular carcinoma case and two cutaneous melanoma cases.

Study observations and caveats: CD8+ T cells averaged more expanded clones than CD4+. Not determined was the antigen specificity of the expanded peripheral T cells.

The CDR3 extends over 16 amino acids. Germline CDR1 reads LNHDA; CDR2 reads SQIVND (reference sequence). V gave up 4 bases and J gave up 0 bases; unmatched junction bases: 8. A word on this clone: The antigen is not known.

This table comes from immunoSEQ multiplex PCR, and its TCRdb copy is limited to in-frame clones, with some not included. This table has about 50,000 clones, around 88% appearing once. This receptor was taken from an adult with an advanced solid tumor such as melanoma, head and neck, liver or kidney cancer. The chain links TRBV19 to TRBJ1-1, with 7 bases fitting TRBD1. The sample was CD4+ or CD8+ T cells sorted from blood, taken in a trial of the OX40 agonist ivuxolimab. The CDR3 protein is CASSNHGGQLNTEAFF. CDR3 nucleotide sequence: TGTGCCAGTAGTAACCACGGGGGACAGTTGAACACTGAAGCTTTCTTT.